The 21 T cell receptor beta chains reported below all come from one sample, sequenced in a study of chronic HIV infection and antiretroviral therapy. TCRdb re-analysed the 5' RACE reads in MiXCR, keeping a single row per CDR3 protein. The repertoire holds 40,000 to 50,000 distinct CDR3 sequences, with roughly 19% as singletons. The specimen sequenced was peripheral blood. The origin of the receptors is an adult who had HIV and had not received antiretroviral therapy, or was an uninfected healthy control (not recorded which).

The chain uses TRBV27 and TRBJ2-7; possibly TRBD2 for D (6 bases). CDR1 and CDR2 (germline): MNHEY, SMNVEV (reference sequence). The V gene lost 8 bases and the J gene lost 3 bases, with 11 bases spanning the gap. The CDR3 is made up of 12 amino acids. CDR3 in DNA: TGTGCCAGCGGGACTCGAAACTACGAGCAGTACTTC. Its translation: CASGTRNYEQYF.

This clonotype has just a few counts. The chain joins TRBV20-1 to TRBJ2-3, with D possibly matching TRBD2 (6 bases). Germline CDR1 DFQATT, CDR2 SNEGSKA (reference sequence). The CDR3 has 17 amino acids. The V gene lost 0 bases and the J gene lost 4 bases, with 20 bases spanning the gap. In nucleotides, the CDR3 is TGCAGTGCTAGAGATTCGGCTAGCGCGAAGGTAGCAGATACGCAGTATTTT. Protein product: CSARDSASAKVADTQYF.

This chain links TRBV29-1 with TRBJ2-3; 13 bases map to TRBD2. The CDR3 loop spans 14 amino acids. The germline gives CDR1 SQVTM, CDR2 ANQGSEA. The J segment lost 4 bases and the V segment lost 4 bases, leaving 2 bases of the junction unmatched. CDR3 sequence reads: CSVGTSGRADTQYF. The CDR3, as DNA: TGCAGCGTTGGGACTAGCGGGAGAGCAGATACGCAGTATTTT.

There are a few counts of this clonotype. CDR3 protein: CASSPWPGDYGYTF. The CDR3 DNA reads as TGTGCCAGCAGCCCGTGGCCGGGGGACTATGGCTACACCTTC. The chain is built from TRBV5-6 and TRBJ1-2, with D possibly TRBD1 on 5 matching bases. Germline-derived CDR1 and CDR2 are SGHDT and YYEEEE. Trimming shortened V by 4 bases and J by 3 bases, and 13 bases separated the two germline ends. This CDR3 has 14 amino acids.

The CDR3 is CASSESVRVPGLGYNEQFF. CDR3 nucleotides: TGTGCCAGCAGTGAATCAGTAAGGGTGCCGGGTCTGGGGTACAATGAGCAGTTCTTC. This sequence joins TRBV6-1 and TRBJ2-1; D call uncertain. V lost 2 bases and J lost 4, with 24 bases in between. Germline V gene sequence: CDR1 MNHNS, CDR2 SASEGT. The CDR3 consists of 19 residues.

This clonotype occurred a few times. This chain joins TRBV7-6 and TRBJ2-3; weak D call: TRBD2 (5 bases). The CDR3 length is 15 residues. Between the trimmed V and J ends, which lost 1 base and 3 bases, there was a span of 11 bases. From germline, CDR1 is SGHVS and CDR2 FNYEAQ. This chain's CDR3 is CASSLGGFQTDTQYF. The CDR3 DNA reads TGTGCCAGCAGCTTAGGAGGGTTTCAGACAGATACGCAGTATTTT.

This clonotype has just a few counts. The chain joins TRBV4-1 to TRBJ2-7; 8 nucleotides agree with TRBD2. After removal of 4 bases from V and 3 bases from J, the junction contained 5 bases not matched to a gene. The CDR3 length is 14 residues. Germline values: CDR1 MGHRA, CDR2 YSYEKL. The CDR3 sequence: CASSLGLVGYEQYF. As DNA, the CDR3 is TGCGCCAGCAGCCTGGGACTAGTGGGCTACGAGCAGTACTTC.

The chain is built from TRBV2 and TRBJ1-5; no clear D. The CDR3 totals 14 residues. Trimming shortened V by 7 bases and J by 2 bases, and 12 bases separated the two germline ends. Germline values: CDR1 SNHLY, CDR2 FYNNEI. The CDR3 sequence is CASIREWGNQPQHF. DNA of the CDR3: TGTGCCAGCATAAGGGAATGGGGCAATCAGCCCCAGCATTTT.

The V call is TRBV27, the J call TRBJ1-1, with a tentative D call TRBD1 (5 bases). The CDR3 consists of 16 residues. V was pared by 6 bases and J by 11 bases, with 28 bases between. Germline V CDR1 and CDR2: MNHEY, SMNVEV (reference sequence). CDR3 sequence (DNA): TGTGCCAGCAGGCCCCTGATTATCGACAGCAACCATTGGGCTTTCTTT. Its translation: CASRPLIIDSNHWAFF.

DNA of the CDR3: TGTGCCAGCAGGCAACCAGGACAGGTAACCTCCTACGAGCAGTACTTC. Protein sequence: CASRQPGQVTSYEQYF. The chain combines TRBV28 with TRBJ2-7; 7 nucleotides line up with TRBD1. The J segment lost 0 bases and the V segment lost 6 bases, leaving 11 bases of the junction unmatched. The CDR3 sequence is 16 residues long. Germline V CDR1 and CDR2: MDHEN, SYDVKM.

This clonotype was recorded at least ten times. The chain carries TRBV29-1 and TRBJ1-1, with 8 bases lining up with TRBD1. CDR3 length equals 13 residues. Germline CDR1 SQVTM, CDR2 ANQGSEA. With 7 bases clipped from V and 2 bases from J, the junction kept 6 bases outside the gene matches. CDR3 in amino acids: CSAVRGRNTEAFF. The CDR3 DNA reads TGCAGCGCCGTCAGGGGGCGAAACACTGAAGCTTTCTTT.

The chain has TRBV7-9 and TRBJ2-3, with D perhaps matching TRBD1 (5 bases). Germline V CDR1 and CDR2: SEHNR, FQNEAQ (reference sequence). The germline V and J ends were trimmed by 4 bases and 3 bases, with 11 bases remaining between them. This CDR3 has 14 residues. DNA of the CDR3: TGTGCCAGCAGCTCCAGGGATCGGACAGATACGCAGTATTTT. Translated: CASSSRDRTDTQYF.

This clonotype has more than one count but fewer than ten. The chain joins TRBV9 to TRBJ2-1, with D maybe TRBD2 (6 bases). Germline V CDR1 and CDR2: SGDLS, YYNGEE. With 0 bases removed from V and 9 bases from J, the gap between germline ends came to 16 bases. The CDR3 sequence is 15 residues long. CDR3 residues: CASSVGQLGGGEQFF. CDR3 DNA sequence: TGTGCCAGCAGCGTAGGACAGCTGGGGGGTGGTGAGCAGTTCTTC.

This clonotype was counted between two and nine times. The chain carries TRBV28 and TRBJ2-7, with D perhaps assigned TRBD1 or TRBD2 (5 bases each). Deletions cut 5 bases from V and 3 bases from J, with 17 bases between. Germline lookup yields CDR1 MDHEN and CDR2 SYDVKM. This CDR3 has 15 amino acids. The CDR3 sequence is CASSVAGTRHYEQYF. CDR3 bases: TGTGCCAGCAGTGTAGCCGGGACGAGGCACTACGAGCAGTACTTC.

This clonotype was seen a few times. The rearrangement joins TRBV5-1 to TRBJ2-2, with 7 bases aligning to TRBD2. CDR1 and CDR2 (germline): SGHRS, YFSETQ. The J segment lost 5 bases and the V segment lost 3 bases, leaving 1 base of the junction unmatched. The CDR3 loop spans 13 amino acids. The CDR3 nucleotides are TGCGCCAGCAGCTGGCGGGAGACCGGGGAGCTGTTTTTT. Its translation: CASSWRETGELFF.

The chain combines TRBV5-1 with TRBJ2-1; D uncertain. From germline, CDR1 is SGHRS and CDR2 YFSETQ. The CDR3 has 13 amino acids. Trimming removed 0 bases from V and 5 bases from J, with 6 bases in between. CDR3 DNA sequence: TGCGCCAGCAGCTTGGTGCTCCACAATGAGCAGTTCTTC. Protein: CASSLVLHNEQFF.

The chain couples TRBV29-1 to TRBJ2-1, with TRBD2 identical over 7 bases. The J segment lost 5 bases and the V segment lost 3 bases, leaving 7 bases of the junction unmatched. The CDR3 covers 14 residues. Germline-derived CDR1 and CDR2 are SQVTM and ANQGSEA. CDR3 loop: CSVEGRESNNEQFF. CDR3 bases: TGCAGCGTTGAGGGGCGGGAGAGTAACAATGAGCAGTTCTTC.

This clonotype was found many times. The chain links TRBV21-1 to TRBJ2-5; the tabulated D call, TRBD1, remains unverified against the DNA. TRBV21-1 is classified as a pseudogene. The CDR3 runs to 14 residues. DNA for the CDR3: TGTGCCAGCAGCCCCCGACAGGGCGAAGAGACCCAGTACTTC. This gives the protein CASSPRQGEETQYF.

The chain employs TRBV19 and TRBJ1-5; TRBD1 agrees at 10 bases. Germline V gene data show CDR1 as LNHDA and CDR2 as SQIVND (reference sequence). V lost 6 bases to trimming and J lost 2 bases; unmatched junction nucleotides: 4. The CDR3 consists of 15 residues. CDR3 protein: CASRRDRGGNQPQHF. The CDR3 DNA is TGTGCCAGTAGAAGGGACAGGGGTGGCAATCAGCCCCAGCATTTT.

The CDR3 protein is CASSYSGEKLFF. The CDR3 DNA sequence: TGTGCCAGCAGTTACTCTGGCGAAAAACTGTTTTTT. The chain has TRBV6-5 and TRBJ1-4; D remains unclear. The germline V gene has CDR1 MNHEY and CDR2 SVGAGI. The CDR3 is made up of 12 amino acids. With 0 bases removed from V and 8 bases from J, the gap between germline ends came to 4 bases.

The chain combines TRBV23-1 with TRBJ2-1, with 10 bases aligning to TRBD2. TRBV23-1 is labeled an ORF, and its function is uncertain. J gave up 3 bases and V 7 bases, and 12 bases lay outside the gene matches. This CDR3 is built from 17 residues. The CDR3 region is CASKEKREGRHYNEQFF. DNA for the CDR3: TGCGCCAGCAAGGAAAAGCGGGAGGGCCGTCACTACAATGAGCAGTTCTTC.